This record covers a single T cell receptor beta chain. No antigen is known for it. The data are from a study of cytomegalovirus exposure and HLA in healthy donors. General study points: A later analysis revealed that TCR association rates differed between HLA loci, peaking at DRB1 and bottoming out at HLA-C.

The PCR used 60 Vbeta and 13 Jbeta primers. Profiling relied on immunoSEQ multiplex PCR, and the TCRdb table lists in-frame clones only, not all of them. The sample carries approximately 50,000 clones, roughly 53% recorded once. From germline, CDR1 is LGHNA and CDR2 YNFKEQ. The CDR3 has 15 amino acids. Trimming stripped 1 base from V and 1 base from J, with 10 bases between. Sequences were obtained from PBMCs. The V and J genes are TRBV4-2 and TRBJ1-1, with D perhaps TRBD1 (5 bases). This sequence originates from a human donor in good health. As DNA, the CDR3 is TGTGCCAGCAGCCAAGTTCCAGGGCGGAACACTGAAGCTTTCTTT. Translating gives CASSQVPGRNTEAFF.